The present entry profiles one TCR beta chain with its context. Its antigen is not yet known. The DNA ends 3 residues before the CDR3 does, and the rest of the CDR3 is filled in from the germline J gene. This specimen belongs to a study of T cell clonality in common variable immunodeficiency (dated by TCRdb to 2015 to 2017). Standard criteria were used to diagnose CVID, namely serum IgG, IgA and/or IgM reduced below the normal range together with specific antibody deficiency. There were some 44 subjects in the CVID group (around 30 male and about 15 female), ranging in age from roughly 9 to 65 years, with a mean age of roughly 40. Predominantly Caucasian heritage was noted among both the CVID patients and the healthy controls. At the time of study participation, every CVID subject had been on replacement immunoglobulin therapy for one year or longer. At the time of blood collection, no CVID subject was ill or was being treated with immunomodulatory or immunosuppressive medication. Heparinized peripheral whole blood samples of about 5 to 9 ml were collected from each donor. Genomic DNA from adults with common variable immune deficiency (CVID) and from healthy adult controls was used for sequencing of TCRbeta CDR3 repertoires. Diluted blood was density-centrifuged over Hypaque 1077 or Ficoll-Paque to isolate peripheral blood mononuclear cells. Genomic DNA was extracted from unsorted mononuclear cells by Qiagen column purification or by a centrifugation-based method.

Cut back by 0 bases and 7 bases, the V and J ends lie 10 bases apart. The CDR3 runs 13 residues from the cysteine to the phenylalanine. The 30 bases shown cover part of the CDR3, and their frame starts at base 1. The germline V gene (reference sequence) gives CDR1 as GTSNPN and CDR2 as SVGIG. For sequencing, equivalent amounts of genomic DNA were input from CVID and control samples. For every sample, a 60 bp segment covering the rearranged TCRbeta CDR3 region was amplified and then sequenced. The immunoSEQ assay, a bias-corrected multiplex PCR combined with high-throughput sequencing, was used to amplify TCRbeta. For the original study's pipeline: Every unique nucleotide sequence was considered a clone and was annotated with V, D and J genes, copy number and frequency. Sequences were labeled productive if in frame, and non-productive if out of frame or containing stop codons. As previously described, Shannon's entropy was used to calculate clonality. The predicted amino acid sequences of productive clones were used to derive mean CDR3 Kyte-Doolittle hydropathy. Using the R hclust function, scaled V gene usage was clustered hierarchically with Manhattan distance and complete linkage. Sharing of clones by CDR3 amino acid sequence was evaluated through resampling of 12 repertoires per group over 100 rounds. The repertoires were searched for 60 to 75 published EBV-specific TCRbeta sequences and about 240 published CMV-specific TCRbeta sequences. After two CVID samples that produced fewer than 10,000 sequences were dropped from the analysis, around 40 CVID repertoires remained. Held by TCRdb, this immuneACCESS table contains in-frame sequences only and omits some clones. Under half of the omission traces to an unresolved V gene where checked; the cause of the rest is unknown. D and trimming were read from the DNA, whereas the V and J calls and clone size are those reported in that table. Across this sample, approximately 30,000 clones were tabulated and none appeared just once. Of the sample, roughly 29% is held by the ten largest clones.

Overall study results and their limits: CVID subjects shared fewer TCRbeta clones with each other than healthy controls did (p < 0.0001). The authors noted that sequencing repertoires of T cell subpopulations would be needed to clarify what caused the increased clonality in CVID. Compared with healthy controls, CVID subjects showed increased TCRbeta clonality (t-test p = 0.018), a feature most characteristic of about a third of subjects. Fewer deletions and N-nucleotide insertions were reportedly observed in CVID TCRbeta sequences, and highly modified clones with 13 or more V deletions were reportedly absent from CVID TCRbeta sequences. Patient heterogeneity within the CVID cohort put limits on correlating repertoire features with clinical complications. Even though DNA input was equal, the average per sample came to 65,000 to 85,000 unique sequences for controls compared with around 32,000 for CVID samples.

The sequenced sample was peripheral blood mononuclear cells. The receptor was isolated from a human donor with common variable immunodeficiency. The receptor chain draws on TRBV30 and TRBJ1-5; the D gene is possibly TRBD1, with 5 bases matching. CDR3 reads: CAWSVGQGQPQHF. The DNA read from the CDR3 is TGTGCCTGGAGTGTAGGGCAGGGCCAGCCC. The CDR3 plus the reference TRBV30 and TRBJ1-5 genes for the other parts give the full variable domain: SQTIHQWPATLVQPVGSPLSLECTVEGTSNPNLYWYRQAAGRGLQLLFYSVGIGQISSEVPQNLSASRPQDRQFILSSKKLLLSDSGFYLCAWSVGQGQPQHFGDGTRLSIL.